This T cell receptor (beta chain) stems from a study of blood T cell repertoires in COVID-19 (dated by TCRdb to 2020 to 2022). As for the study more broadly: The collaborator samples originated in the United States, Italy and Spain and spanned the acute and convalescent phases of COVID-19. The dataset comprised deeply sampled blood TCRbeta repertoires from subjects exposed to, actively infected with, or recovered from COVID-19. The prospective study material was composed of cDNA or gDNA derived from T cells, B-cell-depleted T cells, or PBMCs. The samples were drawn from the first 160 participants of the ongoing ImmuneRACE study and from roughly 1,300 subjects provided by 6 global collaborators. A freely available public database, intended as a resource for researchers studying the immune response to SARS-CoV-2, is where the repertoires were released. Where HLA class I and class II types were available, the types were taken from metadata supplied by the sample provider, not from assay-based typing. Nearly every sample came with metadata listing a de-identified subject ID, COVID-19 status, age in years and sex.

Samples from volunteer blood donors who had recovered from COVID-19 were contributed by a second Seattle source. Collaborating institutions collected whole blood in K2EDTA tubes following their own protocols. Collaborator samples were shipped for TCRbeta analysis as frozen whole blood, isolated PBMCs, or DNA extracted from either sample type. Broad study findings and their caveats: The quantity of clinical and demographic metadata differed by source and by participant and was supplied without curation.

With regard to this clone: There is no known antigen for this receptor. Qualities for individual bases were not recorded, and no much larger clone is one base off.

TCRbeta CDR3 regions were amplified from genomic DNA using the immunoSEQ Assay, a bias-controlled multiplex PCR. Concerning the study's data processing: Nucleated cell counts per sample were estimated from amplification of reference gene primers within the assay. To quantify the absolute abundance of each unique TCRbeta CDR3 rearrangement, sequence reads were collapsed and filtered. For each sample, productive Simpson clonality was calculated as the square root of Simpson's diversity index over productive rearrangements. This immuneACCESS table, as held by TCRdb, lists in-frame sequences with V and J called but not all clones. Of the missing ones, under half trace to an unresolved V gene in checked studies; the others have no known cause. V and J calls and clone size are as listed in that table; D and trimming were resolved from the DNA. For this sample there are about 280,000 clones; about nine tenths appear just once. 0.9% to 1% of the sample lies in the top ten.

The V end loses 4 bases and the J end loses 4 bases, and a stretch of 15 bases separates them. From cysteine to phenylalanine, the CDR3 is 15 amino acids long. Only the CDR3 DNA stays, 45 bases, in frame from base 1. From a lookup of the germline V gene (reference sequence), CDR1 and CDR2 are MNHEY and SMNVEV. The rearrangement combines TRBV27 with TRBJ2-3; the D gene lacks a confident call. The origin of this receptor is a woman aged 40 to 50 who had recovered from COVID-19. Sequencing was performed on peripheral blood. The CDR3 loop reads CASSSNLVPSDTQYF. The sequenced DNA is TGTGCCAGCAGTTCGAACCTAGTTCCCTCAGATACGCAGTATTTT.